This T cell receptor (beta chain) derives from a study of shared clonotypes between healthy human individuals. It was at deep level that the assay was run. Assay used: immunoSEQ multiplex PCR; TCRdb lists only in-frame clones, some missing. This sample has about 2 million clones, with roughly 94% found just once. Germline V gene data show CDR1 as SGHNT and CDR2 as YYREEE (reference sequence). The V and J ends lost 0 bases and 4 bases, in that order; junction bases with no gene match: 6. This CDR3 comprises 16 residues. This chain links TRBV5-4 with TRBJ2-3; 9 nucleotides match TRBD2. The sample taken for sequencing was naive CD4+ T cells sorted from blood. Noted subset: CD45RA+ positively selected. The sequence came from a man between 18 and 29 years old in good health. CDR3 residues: CASSLAGGRAADTQYF. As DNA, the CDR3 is TGTGCCAGCAGCTTGGCTGGCGGGAGGGCGGCAGATACGCAGTATTTT.